The 11 T cell receptor beta chains reported below all come from one sample, sequenced in a study of T cell responses to AZD1222 COVID-19 vaccine. Only in-frame clones appear in the TCRdb table, and some are missing; sequencing was by immunoSEQ multiplex PCR. This table has under 150,000 clones, approximately 91% appearing once. This sample comprised peripheral blood, obtained 28 days after the second AZD1222 dose. The source of these receptors is an adult who received the AZD1222 COVID-19 vaccine.

The CDR3 spells CASSESGGWDTEAFF. DNA for the CDR3: TGTGCCAGCAGTGAATCAGGGGGCTGGGACACTGAAGCTTTCTTT. The chain has TRBV2 and TRBJ1-1, with 8 bases that match TRBD1. Germline V gene lookup returns CDR1 SNHLY and CDR2 FYNNEI. With 2 bases clipped from V and 3 bases from J, the junction kept 5 bases outside the gene matches. This CDR3 is 15 amino acids long. Drawing the rest from reference TRBV2 and TRBJ1-1, the complete variable domain is EPEVTQTPSHQVTQMGQEVILRCVPISNHLYFYWYRQILGQKVEFLVSFYNNEISEKSEIFDDQFSVERPDGSNFTLKIRSTKLEDSAMYFCASSESGGWDTEAFFGQGTRLTVV.

The chain employs TRBV2 and TRBJ1-4; 7 bases map to TRBD1. V shed 3 bases, J shed 12 bases, and the junction held 4 bases outside the gene matches. The CDR3 covers 12 residues. Germline CDR1 is SNHLY and CDR2 is FYNNEI. The CDR3 loop is CASSDDREQLFF. CDR3 coding DNA: TGTGCCAGCAGTGATGACAGGGAACAACTGTTTTTT.

The gene calls are TRBV27 and TRBJ1-1; no clear D. The CDR3 totals 14 residues. V lost 2 bases, J lost 0 bases, and 7 bases lay in between. Germline values: CDR1 MNHEY, CDR2 SMNVEV (reference sequence). The CDR3 coding sequence is TGTGCCAGCAGTTTAGCCAGAATGAACACTGAAGCTTTCTTT. The encoded protein is CASSLARMNTEAFF.

The J gene is TRBJ1-1, the V gene TRBV5-1; no reliable D call. Trimming stripped 0 bases from V and 1 base from J, with 1 base between. CDR1 and CDR2 (germline): SGHRS, YFSETQ. This CDR3 has 12 amino acids. This CDR3 reads CASSLANTEAFF. The CDR3 nucleotides read TGCGCCAGCAGCTTGGCGAACACTGAAGCTTTCTTT. Combining the CDR3 with reference TRBV5-1 and TRBJ1-1 gives the whole variable domain KAGVTQTPRYLIKTRGQQVTLSCSPISGHRSVSWYQQTPGQGLQFLFEYFSETQRNKGNFPGRFSGRQFSNSRSEMNVSTLELGDSALYLCASSLANTEAFFGQGTRLTVV.

The rearrangement uses TRBV7-9 and TRBJ1-1; 10 nucleotides match TRBD1. This CDR3 is built from 14 residues. Germline values: CDR1 SEHNR, CDR2 FQNEAQ (reference sequence). Trimming cost V 5 bases and J 5 bases; bases outside gene matches: 5. The DNA for the CDR3 is TGTGCCAGCAGCCACTGGACAGGGGGAACTGAAGCTTTCTTT. Residues: CASSHWTGGTEAFF.

This CDR3 reads CASSYGKSSYNSPLHF. The CDR3 region has the DNA TGTGCCAGCAGTTATGGCAAAAGCTCCTATAATTCACCCCTCCACTTT. The chain is built from TRBV6-6 and TRBJ1-6; no clear D. V lost 3 bases to trimming and J lost 0 bases, with 9 bases between them. The V gene's germline CDR1 is MNHNY and CDR2 SVGAGI (reference sequence). CDR3 length equals 16 residues.

The gene calls are TRBV19 and TRBJ1-1, with D tentatively TRBD1 (6 bases). The V end was cut by 7 bases, the J end by 2 bases, with 20 bases between. The CDR3 is 16 amino acids. Looked up from germline, CDR1 is LNHDA and CDR2 is SQIVND (reference sequence). CDR3 region: CASTILHTGKNTEAFF. In nucleotides, the CDR3 is TGTGCCAGTACCATACTCCATACAGGGAAAAACACTGAAGCTTTCTTT.

The J gene is TRBJ2-1, the V gene TRBV29-1; 11 bases fit TRBD2. The J segment lost 5 bases and the V segment lost 6 bases, leaving 6 bases of the junction unmatched. This CDR3 comprises 14 residues. Germline V CDR1 and CDR2: SQVTM, ANQGSEA. This chain's CDR3 is CSVALSGRDNEQFF. The CDR3 region has the DNA TGCAGCGTCGCCCTTAGCGGGAGGGACAATGAGCAGTTCTTC.

V and J are TRBV20-1 and TRBJ1-1, with 9 bases identical to TRBD1. From germline, CDR1 is DFQATT and CDR2 SNEGSKA (reference sequence). The CDR3 is 11 residues long. The ends lost 5 bases at V and 11 bases at J; junction bases unmatched: 6. The CDR3 here is CSAETGGRAFF. The CDR3 DNA follows: TGCAGTGCTGAGACAGGGGGGAGGGCTTTCTTT.

This chain joins TRBV5-1 and TRBJ1-1, with 8 bases identical to TRBD1. V lost 0 bases to trimming and J lost 5 bases; unmatched junction nucleotides: 6. The CDR3 sequence is 15 residues long. CDR1 is SGHRS and CDR2 is YFSETQ in the germline V gene. CDR3 DNA: TGCGCCAGCAGCTTGGACCCACAGGGGGTAACTGAAGCTTTCTTT. It codes for CASSLDPQGVTEAFF. The whole variable domain, remainder taken from reference TRBV5-1 and TRBJ1-1, is KAGVTQTPRYLIKTRGQQVTLSCSPISGHRSVSWYQQTPGQGLQFLFEYFSETQRNKGNFPGRFSGRQFSNSRSEMNVSTLELGDSALYLCASSLDPQGVTEAFFGQGTRLTVV.

The chain has TRBV18 and TRBJ1-1; D remains unclear. The germline CDR1 and CDR2 sequences are KGHSH and LQKENI. Deletions cut 0 bases from V and 0 bases from J, with 11 bases between. This CDR3 is built from 16 residues. CDR3 sequence reads: CASSPPTNRLNTEAFF. The CDR3 nucleotides read TGTGCCAGCTCACCACCTACAAACCGACTGAACACTGAAGCTTTCTTT.